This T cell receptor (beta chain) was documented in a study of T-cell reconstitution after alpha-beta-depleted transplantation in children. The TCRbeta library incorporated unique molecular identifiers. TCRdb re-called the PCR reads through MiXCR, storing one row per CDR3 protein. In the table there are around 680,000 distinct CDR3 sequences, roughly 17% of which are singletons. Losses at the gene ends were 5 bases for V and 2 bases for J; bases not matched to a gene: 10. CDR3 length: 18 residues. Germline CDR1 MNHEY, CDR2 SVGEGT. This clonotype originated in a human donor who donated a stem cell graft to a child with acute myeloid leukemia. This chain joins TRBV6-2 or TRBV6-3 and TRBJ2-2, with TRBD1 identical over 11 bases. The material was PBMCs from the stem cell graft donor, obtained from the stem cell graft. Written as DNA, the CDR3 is TGTGCCAGCAGTGGACGTTCGTGGACAGGGGGCAACACCGGGGAGCTGTTTTTT. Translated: CASSGRSWTGGNTGELFF.